These T cell receptor beta chains were read from a single sample in a study of tumor-infiltrating lymphocytes in localized non-small cell lung cancer. TCRdb's copy holds only in-frame clones and misses some; the assay was immunoSEQ multiplex PCR. In the table there are roughly 15,000 clones, about 75% of which are singletons. The source material was lung tumor tissue. The source is a human donor with non-small cell lung cancer. Each CDR3 is given with its conserved first and last residue. Fields, in order: D gene, J gene, V gene, clone size, CDR3 DNA, CDR3 protein. D genes are given only for firm matches. Rows give clone size only sometimes, using once, few, many, or a class for an expanded clone.

>NA|TRBJ1-3|TRBV7-9|NA
TGTGCCGGCCAGGGGAGCTCTGGAAACACCATATATTTT
CAGQGSSGNTIYF
>NA|TRBJ1-5|TRBV7-8|NA
TGTGCCAGCAGCTTATATGCGCGAAATCAGCCCCAGCATTTT
CASSLYARNQPQHF
>NA|TRBJ2-7|TRBV30|NA
TGTGCCTGGAGTGTGGGGGGAGAGCAGTACTTC
CAWSVGGEQYF
>NA|TRBJ2-6|TRBV14|NA
TGTGCCAGCAGCCCCCTTAGCTCTGGGGCCAACGTCCTGACTTTC
CASSPLSSGANVLTF
>TRBD1|TRBJ2-7|TRBV2|NA
TGTGCCAGCAGTGACAGGGGGCCGAACGAGCAGTACTTC
CASSDRGPNEQYF
>NA|TRBJ2-7|TRBV7-2|NA
TGTGCCAGCAGCTCGCCGGGTTCCCCCTACGAGCAGTACTTC
CASSSPGSPYEQYF
>NA|TRBJ2-7|TRBV18|NA
TGTGCCAGCTCACCCCGACGGGGTGGTAACGAGCAGTACTTC
CASSPRRGGNEQYF
>TRBD2|TRBJ2-1|TRBV5-4|NA
TGTGCCAGCAGCTTGTTGGGTAGCGGGAGGAACAATGAGCAGTTCTTC
CASSLLGSGRNNEQFF
>NA|TRBJ2-7|TRBV2|once
TGTGCCAGCAGCAAATCACGTCTGGGGGAGCAGTACTTC
CASSKSRLGEQYF
>NA|TRBJ2-7|TRBV5-1|NA
TGCGCCAGCAGAGGAGGGGAAGGGGCATCCTACGAGCAGTACTTC
CASRGGEGASYEQYF
>TRBD1|TRBJ2-7|TRBV6-1|once
TGTGCCAGCAGGCGCGACAGGGCCGGCGAGCAGTACTTC
CASRRDRAGEQYF
>TRBD1|TRBJ1-2|TRBV5-4|NA
TGTGCCAGCAGCTTGGGACAGGGGGCTAGCTATGGCTACACCTTC
CASSLGQGASYGYTF
>TRBD2|TRBJ2-1|TRBV6-1|NA
TGTGCCAGCAGTGAACTAGCGGGCTCCTACAATGAGCAGTTCTTC
CASSELAGSYNEQFF
>TRBD2|TRBJ2-3|TRBV7-9|NA
TGTGCCAGCAGCTTAGCGGCGGGAGGGCCAGATACGCAGTATTTT
CASSLAAGGPDTQYF
>TRBD2|TRBJ2-7|TRBV28|NA
TGTGCCAGCTTTTGCGACTCTAGCGGGAGGGGCGCCTACGAGCAGTACTTC
CASFCDSSGRGAYEQYF
>NA|TRBJ2-7|TRBV20-1|NA
TGCAGTTCTATATTTGCCGGCGAGCAGTACTTC
CSSIFAGEQYF
>NA|TRBJ2-7|TRBV19|NA
TGTGCCAGTAGTATGGCTATGGGGATCCTCTACGAGCAGTACTTC
CASSMAMGILYEQYF
>NA|TRBJ1-1|TRBV18|medium-sized
TGTGCCAGCTCACCACCTCACGGGAACACTGAAGCTTTCTTT
CASSPPHGNTEAFF
>TRBD2|TRBJ2-1|TRBV6-5|NA
TGTGCCAGCAGTTACTCGGGGGAGGGCCTAAATGAGCAGTTCTTC
CASSYSGEGLNEQFF
>TRBD2|TRBJ2-3|TRBV5-4|once
TGTGCCAGCAGCTTAGCGGGAGTCACAGATACGCAGTATTTT
CASSLAGVTDTQYF
>TRBD2|TRBJ2-1|TRBV7-8|NA
TGTGCCAGCAGTCGGACGGGACTAGCGGGAGCCTACAATGAGCAGTTCTTC
CASSRTGLAGAYNEQFF
>NA|TRBJ2-2|TRBV5-6|NA
TGTGCCAGCAGCTTGGGGGGTACCGGGGAGCTGTTTTTT
CASSLGGTGELFF
>NA|TRBJ1-3|TRBV11-2|NA
TGTGCCAGCAGCCTCCGCCCCAGGAGGAGTACCATATATTTT
CASSLRPRRSTIYF
>NA|TRBJ2-6|TRBV27|NA
TGTGCCAGCAGTCAGGACGGCTCTGGGGCCAACGTCCTGACTTTC
CASSQDGSGANVLTF
>TRBD2|TRBJ2-5|TRBV6-5|NA
TGTGCCAGCACTTTAGCGGGAGGGCGGACCCAGTACTTC
CASTLAGGRTQYF
>TRBD1|TRBJ1-1|TRBV5-1|NA
TGCGCCAGCAGCTTGGGGGACAGGGTAGGAGCGAACACTGAAGCTTTCTTT
CASSLGDRVGANTEAFF
>NA|TRBJ1-2|TRBV18|NA
TGTGCCAGCTCACCGGGACGGACCTATGGCTACACCTTC
CASSPGRTYGYTF
>NA|TRBJ1-1|TRBV7-6|NA
TGTGCCAGCAGCTCCCAGGAGAACACTGAAGCTTTCTTT
CASSSQENTEAFF
>TRBD1|TRBJ2-1|TRBV6-5|NA
TGTGCCAGCAGTTACTCTGGGGACAGCTCCTACAATGAGCAGTTCTTC
CASSYSGDSSYNEQFF
>TRBD2|TRBJ2-3|TRBV27|NA
TGTGCCAGCAGTAGCTCTAGCGGGGGCACAGATACGCAGTATTTT
CASSSSSGGTDTQYF
>NA|TRBJ2-5|TRBV29-1|NA
TGCAGCGTTGATGAGTGGAACCAAGAGACCCAGTACTTC
CSVDEWNQETQYF
>TRBD2|TRBJ2-7|TRBV6-4|few
TGTGCCAGCAGTGACTCGGGGACTAGCGGGAGCTACGAGCAGTACTTC
CASSDSGTSGSYEQYF
>NA|TRBJ2-3|TRBV28|NA
TGTGCCAGCAGCCCCCCGACAGGACCTCCCTCAGATACGCAGTATTTT
CASSPPTGPPSDTQYF
>NA|TRBJ2-4|TRBV7-8|medium-sized
TGTGCCAGCAGCCCCAAGGTAGGGCCTGGACTAGCCAAAAACATTCAGTACTTC
CASSPKVGPGLAKNIQYF
>TRBD1|TRBJ2-7|TRBV9|NA
TGTGCCAGCAGCGTAGGACAGGGGAATACCTACGAGCAGTACTTC
CASSVGQGNTYEQYF
>TRBD1|TRBJ2-7|TRBV7-6|NA
TGTGCCAGCAGACCCGGGACAGGGGGCGAGCAGTACTTC
CASRPGTGGEQYF
>NA|TRBJ2-7|TRBV27|NA
TGTGCCAGCAGTTTGGATGGACTCCAAGGTTCCTACGAGCAGTACTTC
CASSLDGLQGSYEQYF
>NA|TRBJ2-5|TRBV30|once
TGTGCCTGGAGTAACATCCAAGAGACCCAGTACTTC
CAWSNIQETQYF
>NA|TRBJ1-2|TRBV4-3|NA
TGCGCCAGCAGCCAAGATCTCATACGGAGAGGCTACACCTTC
CASSQDLIRRGYTF
>TRBD1|TRBJ1-2|TRBV7-3|NA
TGTGCCAGCAGCCCTGATAATGACAGGGTGGAGGGCTACACCTTC
CASSPDNDRVEGYTF
>TRBD2|TRBJ2-5|TRBV18|few
TGTGCCAGCTCATCTAGCGGGACTCAAGAGACCCAGTACTTC
CASSSSGTQETQYF
>NA|TRBJ2-5|TRBV6-4|once
TGTGCCAGCAGTGACTCGGGGGAGAGAGGGGAGACCCAGTACTTC
CASSDSGERGETQYF
>TRBD2|TRBJ2-7|TRBV10-2|NA
TGCGCCAGCTCGGGGGGGTTATTGGAGCAGTACTTC
CASSGGLLEQYF
>TRBD2|TRBJ2-7|TRBV4-2|NA
TGTGCCAGCAGCCCTGCGACCGGGGGGTCCTACGAGCAGTACTTC
CASSPATGGSYEQYF